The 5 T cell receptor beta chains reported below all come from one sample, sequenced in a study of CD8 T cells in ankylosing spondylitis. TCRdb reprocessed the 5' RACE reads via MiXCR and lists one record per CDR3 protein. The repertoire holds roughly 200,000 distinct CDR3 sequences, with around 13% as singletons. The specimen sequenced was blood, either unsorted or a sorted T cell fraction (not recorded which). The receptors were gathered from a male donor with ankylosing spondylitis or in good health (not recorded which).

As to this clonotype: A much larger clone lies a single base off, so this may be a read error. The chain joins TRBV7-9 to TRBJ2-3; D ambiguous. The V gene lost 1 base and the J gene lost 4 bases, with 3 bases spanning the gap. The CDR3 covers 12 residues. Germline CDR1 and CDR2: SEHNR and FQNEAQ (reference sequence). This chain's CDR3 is CASSLDADTQYF. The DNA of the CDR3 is TGTGCCAGCAGCTTAGATGCAGATACGCAGTATTTT.

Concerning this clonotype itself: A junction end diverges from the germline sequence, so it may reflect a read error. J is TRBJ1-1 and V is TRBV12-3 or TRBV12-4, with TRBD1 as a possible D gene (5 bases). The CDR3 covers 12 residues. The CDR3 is CASSLLGPEVFF. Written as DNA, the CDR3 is TGTGCCAGCAGTTTGCTGGGACCTGAAGTTTTCTTT.

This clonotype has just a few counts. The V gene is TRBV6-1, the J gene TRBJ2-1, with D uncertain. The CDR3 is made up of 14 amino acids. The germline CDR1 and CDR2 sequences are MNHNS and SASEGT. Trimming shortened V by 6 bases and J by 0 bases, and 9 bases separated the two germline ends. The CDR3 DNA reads TGTGCCAGCAGCCCCATGAGCTCCTACAATGAGCAGTTCTTC. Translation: CASSPMSSYNEQFF.

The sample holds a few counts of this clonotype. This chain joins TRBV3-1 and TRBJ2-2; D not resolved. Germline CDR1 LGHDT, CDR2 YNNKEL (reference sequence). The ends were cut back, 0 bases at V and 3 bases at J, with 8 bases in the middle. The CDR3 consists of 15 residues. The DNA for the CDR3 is TGTGCCAGCAGCCAAGATATGGGCTACACCGGGGAGCTGTTTTTT. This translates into CASSQDMGYTGELFF.

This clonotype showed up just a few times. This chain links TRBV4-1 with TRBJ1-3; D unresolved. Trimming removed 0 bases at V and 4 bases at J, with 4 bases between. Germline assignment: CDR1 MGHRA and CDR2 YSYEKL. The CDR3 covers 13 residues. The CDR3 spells CASSQDRGNTIYF. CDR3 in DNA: TGCGCCAGCAGCCAAGATCGGGGAAACACCATATATTTT.